These T cell receptor beta chains were read from a single sample in a study of cytomegalovirus exposure and HLA in healthy donors. Measured with immunoSEQ multiplex PCR; TCRdb has only the in-frame clones, and not every one. The sample yields approximately 150,000 clones, about 80% seen once. Sequences were obtained from PBMCs. Receptor source: a young man in good health and CMV-seronegative. CDR3s include the opening cysteine and the closing phenylalanine or tryptophan. A D gene is named only where the DNA matches it firmly. Where a row states a size, it is once, few, many or the class of an expanded clone; other rows omit it.

>TRBD2|TRBJ2-2|TRBV5-5|-
TGTGCCAGCATCGTAGCGGGGGGGCCTATCGGGGAGCTGTTTTTT
CASIVAGGPIGELFF
>-|TRBJ2-5|TRBV7-9|-
TGTTCCAGCAGCTTAGTACAAGAGACCCAGTACTTC
CSSSLVQETQYF
>-|TRBJ2-5|TRBV5-1|-
TGCGCCAGCAGCTTGGTACAGCTCCAAGAGACCCAGTACTTC
CASSLVQLQETQYF
>-|TRBJ2-1|TRBV9|-
TGTGCCAGCAGCGCTGCCTCGCCGGGACTTCCCGTTGGGGATGAGCAGTTCTTC
CASSAASPGLPVGDEQFF
>TRBD1|TRBJ1-6|TRBV14|-
TGTGCCAGCAGCCAAGGACAGGGTATAGGTTCACCCCTCCACTTT
CASSQGQGIGSPLHF
>-|TRBJ2-7|TRBV6-5|-
TGTGCCAGCAGTTACTCTAGGGGGTCCGCCTACGAGCAGTACTTC
CASSYSRGSAYEQYF
>TRBD2|TRBJ2-1|TRBV6-5|-
TGTGCCAGCAGTTCCCAAGCGGGGGGGCGGAATGAGCAGTTCTTC
CASSSQAGGRNEQFF
>-|TRBJ1-3|TRBV5-4|-
TGTGCCAGCGCGGGAGGGTCTGGAAACACCATATATTTT
CASAGGSGNTIYF
>TRBD2|TRBJ2-1|TRBV9|-
TGTGCCAGCAGCGTCTCCGGGACTAGCGGGAGGTGGTACAATGAGCAGTTCTTC
CASSVSGTSGRWYNEQFF
>-|TRBJ1-1|TRBV5-1|-
TGCGCCAGCAGCTTGGGAAACTCGGGAAGCTCGAACACTGAAGCTTTCTTT
CASSLGNSGSSNTEAFF
>TRBD1|TRBJ2-7|TRBV14|-
TGTGCCAGCAGCTTCATCGTTGGCAGGGGGTCTTCCTACGAGCAGTACTTC
CASSFIVGRGSSYEQYF
>-|TRBJ2-7|TRBV10-2|-
TGCGCCAGCAGTGAATGGTACGAGCAGTACTTC
CASSEWYEQYF
>-|TRBJ2-7|TRBV2|few
TGTGCCAGCAGTGGGGACACGGTCGAGCAGTACTTC
CASSGDTVEQYF
>-|TRBJ2-7|TRBV29-1|-
TGCAGCTTCAGGAGGGGGGGAGGGCCCTCCTACGAGCAGTACTTC
CSFRRGGGPSYEQYF
>TRBD1|TRBJ1-2|TRBV15|-
TGTGCCACCAGCAATACGACAGGGTTTAGGAGTGGCTACACCTTC
CATSNTTGFRSGYTF
>TRBD2|TRBJ2-1|TRBV5-6|once
TGTGCCAGCAGCTTGGCTAGCGGGAACCACAATGAGCAGTTCTTC
CASSLASGNHNEQFF
>TRBD1|TRBJ1-5|TRBV4-1|-
TGCGCCAGCAGACCAACAGGGGGGAGTCAGCCCCAGCATTTT
CASRPTGGSQPQHF
>-|TRBJ2-5|TRBV6-7|-
TGTGCCAGCAGTTACCTTGGGAGGGAACCTGAAGGGGGAGAGACCCAGTACTTC
CASSYLGREPEGGETQYF
>-|TRBJ2-7|TRBV6-5|-
TGTGCCAGCAGCCCCGGGTCTTGGGCCTACGAGCAGTACTTC
CASSPGSWAYEQYF
>-|TRBJ1-1|TRBV10-3|-
TGTGCCATCAGCCCGGGAGGGAACACTGAAGCTTTCTTT
CAISPGGNTEAFF
>-|TRBJ2-5|TRBV7-6|-
TGTGCCAGCAGCTTCAACCAAGAGACCCAGTACTTC
CASSFNQETQYF
>TRBD1|TRBJ2-1|TRBV6-6|-
TGTGCCAGCAGTCGGACAGGGCCCTACAATGAGCAGTTCTTC
CASSRTGPYNEQFF
>TRBD1|TRBJ2-5|TRBV6-5|few
TGTGCCAGCAGTACCACCGGGACAGGGGAAAAGACCCAGTACTTC
CASSTTGTGEKTQYF
>TRBD2|TRBJ2-7|TRBV11-2|-
TGTGCCAGCAGCCCCTCTCTCGGACTAGCCAATTTTTACGAGCAGTACTTC
CASSPSLGLANFYEQYF
>TRBD1|TRBJ2-7|TRBV5-4|-
TGTGCCAGCAGCTTCTCAAGAGGGGGACAGGGAATCGAGCAGTACTTC
CASSFSRGGQGIEQYF
>TRBD2|TRBJ2-3|TRBV19|-
TGTGCCAGTAGTATAGATATATCCCGGGACTACCACTCCGATACGCAGTATTTT
CASSIDISRDYHSDTQYF
>-|TRBJ2-3|TRBV10-1|-
TGCGCCAGCAGTGACCGCCCAGGGATAGATACGCAGTATTTT
CASSDRPGIDTQYF
>TRBD2|TRBJ2-2|TRBV7-2|-
TGTGCCAGCAGCTCCATAGCGGGGGGGAACACCGGGGAGCTGTTTTTT
CASSSIAGGNTGELFF
>-|TRBJ2-1|TRBV27|once
TGTGCCAGCAGTACAACACACAGGAGCCTCTCCTACAATGAGCAGTTCTTC
CASSTTHRSLSYNEQFF
>-|TRBJ1-2|TRBV14|-
TGTGCCAGCAGCCAAAGAGACAGTTATGGCTACACCTTC
CASSQRDSYGYTF
>-|TRBJ2-2|TRBV27|few
TGTGCCAGCCAGGGGATACAGGCCGGGGAGCTGTTTTTT
CASQGIQAGELFF
>-|TRBJ2-7|TRBV28|-
TGTGCCAGCACTGGGGGGGAGCAGTACTTC
CASTGGEQYF
>-|TRBJ1-2|TRBV15|-
TGTGCCACCAGCAATTTATACAGTCCGGAAAAAATCGTCAACTATGGCTACACCTTC
CATSNLYSPEKIVNYGYTF
>TRBD2|TRBJ2-3|TRBV7-9|once
TGTGCCAGCAGCACGGGACTAGCGGTCACAGATACGCAGTATTTT
CASSTGLAVTDTQYF
>TRBD1|TRBJ1-1|TRBV28|-
TGTGCCAGCAGCTCTATTCAGGGGGACACTGAAGCTTTCTTT
CASSSIQGDTEAFF
>-|TRBJ1-4|TRBV19|-
TGTGCCAGTAGTATGGGCAGGGCAACTAATGAAAAACTGTTTTTT
CASSMGRATNEKLFF
>-|TRBJ2-2|TRBV10-3|-
TGTGCCATCAGTGAGGTGGCAGGGAACACCGGGGAGCTGTTTTTT
CAISEVAGNTGELFF
>-|TRBJ2-5|TRBV10-3|-
TGTGCCATCAGTGTACTCATTGAGGAGACCCAGTACTTC
CAISVLIEETQYF
>TRBD1|TRBJ1-5|TRBV7-9|once
TGTGCCAGCAGCTTAGTCCGACAGGGGGGACAGCCCCAGCATTTT
CASSLVRQGGQPQHF
>TRBD2|TRBJ2-1|TRBV30|-
TGTGCCTGGAGTGTACGACGGGCGGGAGGGCCGGTGAGGGTCTTC
CAWSVRRAGGPVRVF